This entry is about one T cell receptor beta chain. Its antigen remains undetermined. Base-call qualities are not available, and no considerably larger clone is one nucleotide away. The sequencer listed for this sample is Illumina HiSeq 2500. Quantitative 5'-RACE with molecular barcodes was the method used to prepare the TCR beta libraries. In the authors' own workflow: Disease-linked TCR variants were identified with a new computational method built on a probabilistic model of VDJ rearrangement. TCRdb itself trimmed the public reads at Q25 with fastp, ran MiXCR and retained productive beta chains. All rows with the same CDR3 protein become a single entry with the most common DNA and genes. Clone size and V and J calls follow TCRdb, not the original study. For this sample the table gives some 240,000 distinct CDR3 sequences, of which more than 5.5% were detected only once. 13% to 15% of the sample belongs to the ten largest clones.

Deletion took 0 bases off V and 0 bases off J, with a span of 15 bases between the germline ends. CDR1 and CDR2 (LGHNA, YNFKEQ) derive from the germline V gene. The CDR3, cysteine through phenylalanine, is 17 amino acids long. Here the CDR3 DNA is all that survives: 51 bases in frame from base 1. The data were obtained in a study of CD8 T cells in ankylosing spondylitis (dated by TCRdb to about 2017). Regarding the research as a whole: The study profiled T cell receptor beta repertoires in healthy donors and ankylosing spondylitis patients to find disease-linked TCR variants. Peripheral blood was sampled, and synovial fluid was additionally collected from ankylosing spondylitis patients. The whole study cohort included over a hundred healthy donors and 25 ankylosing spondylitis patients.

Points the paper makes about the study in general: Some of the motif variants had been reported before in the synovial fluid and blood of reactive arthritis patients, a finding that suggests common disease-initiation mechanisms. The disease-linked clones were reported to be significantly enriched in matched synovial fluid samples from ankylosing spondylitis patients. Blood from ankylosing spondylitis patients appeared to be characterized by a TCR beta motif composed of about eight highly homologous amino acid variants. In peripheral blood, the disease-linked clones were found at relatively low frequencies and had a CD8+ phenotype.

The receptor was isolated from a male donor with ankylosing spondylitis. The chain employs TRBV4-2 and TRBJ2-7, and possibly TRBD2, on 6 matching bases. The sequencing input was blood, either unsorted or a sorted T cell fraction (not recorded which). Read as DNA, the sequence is TGTGCCAGCAGCCAAGAAGGATGGGAGGCCTTCTCCTACGAGCAGTACTTC. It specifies CASSQEGWEAFSYEQYF.